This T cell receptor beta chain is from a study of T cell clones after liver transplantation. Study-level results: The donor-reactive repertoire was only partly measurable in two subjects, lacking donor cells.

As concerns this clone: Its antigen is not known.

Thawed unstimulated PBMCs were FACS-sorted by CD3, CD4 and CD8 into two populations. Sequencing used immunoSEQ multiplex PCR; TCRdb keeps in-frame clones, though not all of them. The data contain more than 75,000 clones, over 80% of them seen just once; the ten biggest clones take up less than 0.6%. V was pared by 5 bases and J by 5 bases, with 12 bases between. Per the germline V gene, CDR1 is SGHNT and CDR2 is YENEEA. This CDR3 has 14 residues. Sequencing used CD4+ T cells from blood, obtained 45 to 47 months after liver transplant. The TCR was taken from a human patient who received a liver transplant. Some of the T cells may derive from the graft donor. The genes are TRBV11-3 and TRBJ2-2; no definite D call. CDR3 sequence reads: CASSQDRSTGELFF. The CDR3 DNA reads TGTGCCAGCAGCCAGGATAGAAGTACCGGGGAGCTGTTTTTT.